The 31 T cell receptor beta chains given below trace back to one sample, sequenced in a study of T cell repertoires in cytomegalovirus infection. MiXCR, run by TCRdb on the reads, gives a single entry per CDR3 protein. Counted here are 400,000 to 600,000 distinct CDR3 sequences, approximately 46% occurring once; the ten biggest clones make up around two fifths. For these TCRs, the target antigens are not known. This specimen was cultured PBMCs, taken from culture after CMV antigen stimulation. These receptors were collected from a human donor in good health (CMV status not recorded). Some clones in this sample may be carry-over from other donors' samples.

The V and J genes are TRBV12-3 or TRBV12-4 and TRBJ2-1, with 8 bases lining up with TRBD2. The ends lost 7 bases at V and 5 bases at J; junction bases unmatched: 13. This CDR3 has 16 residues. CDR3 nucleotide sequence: TGTGCCAGCAACTTGTGGGTAGCGGGGATGAACAATGAGCAGTTCTTC. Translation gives CASNLWVAGMNNEQFF.

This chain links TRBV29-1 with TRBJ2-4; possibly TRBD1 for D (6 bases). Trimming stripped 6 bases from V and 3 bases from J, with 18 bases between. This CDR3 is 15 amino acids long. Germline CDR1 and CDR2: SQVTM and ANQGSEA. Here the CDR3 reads CSVEKQGRDKNIQYF. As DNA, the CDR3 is TGCAGCGTAGAAAAACAGGGCAGGGACAAAAACATTCAGTACTTC. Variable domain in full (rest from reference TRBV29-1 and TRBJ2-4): SAVISQKPSRDICQRGTSLTIQCQVDSQVTMMFWYRQQPGQSLTLIATANQGSEATYESGFVIDKFPISRPNLTFSTLTVSNMSPEDSSIYLCSVEKQGRDKNIQYFGAGTRLSVL.

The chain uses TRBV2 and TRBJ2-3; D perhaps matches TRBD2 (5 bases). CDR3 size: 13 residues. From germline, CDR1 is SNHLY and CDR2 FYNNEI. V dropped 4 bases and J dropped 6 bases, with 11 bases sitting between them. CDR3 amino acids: CASSARTRDTQYF. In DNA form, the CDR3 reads TGTGCCAGCAGTGCCCGGACTCGGGATACGCAGTATTTT.

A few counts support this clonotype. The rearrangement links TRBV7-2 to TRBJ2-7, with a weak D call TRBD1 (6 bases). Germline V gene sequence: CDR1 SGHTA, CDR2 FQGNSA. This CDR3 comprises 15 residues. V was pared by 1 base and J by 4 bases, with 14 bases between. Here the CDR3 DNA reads TGTGCCAGCAGCTTAGATGGGACAACCCTTTACGAGCAGTACTTC. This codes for CASSLDGTTLYEQYF. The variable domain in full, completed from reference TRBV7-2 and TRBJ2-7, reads GAGVSQSPSNKVTEKGKDVELRCDPISGHTALYWYRQSLGQGLEFLIYFQGNSAPDKSGLPSDRFSAERTGGSVSTLTIQRTQQEDSAVYLCASSLDGTTLYEQYFGPGTRLTVT.

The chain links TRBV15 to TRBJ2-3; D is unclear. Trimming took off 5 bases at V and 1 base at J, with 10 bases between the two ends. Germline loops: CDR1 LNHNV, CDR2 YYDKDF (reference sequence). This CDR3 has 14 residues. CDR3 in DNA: TGTGCCACCAGCGGCATCCAGGGCACAGATACGCAGTATTTT. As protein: CATSGIQGTDTQYF.

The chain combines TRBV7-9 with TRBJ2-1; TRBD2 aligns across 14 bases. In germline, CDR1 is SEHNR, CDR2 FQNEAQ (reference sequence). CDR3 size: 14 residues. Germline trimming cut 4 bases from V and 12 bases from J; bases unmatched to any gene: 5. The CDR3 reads CASSSGTSGGLQFF. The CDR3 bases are TGTGCCAGCAGCTCTGGGACTAGCGGGGGTCTGCAGTTCTTC.

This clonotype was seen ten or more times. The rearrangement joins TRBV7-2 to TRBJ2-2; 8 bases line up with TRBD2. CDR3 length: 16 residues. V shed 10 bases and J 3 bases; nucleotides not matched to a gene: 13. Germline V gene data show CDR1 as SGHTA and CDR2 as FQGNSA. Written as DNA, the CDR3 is TGTGCCACCTCCTCCGTGGCGGGGGGTTACACCGGGGAGCTGTTTTTT. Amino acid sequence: CATSSVAGGYTGELFF.

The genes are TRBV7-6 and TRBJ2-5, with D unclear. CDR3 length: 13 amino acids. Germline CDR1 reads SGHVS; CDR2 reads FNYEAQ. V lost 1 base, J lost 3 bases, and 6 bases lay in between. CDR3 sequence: CASSLGKEETQYF. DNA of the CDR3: TGTGCCAGCAGCTTAGGGAAGGAAGAGACCCAGTACTTC.

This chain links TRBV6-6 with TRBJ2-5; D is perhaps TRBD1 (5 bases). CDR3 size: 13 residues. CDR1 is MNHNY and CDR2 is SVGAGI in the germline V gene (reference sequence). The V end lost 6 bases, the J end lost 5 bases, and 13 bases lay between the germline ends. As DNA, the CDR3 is TGTGCCAGCAGCCTACAGGCTCGCGAGACCCAGTACTTC. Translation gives CASSLQARETQYF.

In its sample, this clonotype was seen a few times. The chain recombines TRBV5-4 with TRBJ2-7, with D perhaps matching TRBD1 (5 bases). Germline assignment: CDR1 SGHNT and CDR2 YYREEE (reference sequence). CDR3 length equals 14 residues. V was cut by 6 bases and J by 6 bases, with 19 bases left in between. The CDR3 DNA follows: TGTGCCAGCACTCCGGGTCCAGGGAAGGTCGAGCAGTACTTC. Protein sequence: CASTPGPGKVEQYF.

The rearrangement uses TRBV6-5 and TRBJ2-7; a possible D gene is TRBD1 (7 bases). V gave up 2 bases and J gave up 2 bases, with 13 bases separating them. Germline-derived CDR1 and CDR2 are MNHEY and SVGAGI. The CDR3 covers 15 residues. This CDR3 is CASSYPGGTAYEQYF. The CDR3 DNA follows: TGTGCCAGCAGTTACCCTGGCGGGACAGCCTACGAGCAGTACTTC.

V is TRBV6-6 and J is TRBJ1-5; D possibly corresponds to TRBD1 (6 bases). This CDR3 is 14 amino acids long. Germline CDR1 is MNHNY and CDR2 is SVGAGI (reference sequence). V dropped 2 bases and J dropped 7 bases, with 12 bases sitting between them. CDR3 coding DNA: TGTGCCAGCAGTTACGTGGGGGGCCGGCAGCCCCAGCATTTT. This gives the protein CASSYVGGRQPQHF.

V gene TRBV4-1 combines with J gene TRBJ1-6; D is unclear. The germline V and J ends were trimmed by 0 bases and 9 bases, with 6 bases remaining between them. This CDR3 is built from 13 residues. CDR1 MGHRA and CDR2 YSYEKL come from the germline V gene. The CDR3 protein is CASSQEEGSPLHF. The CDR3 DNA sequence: TGCGCCAGCAGCCAAGAGGAGGGTTCACCCCTCCACTTT.

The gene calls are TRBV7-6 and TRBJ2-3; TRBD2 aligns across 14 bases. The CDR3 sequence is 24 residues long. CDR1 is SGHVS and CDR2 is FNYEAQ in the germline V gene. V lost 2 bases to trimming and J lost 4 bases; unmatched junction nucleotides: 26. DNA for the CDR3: TGTGCCAGCAGCTTACTAGGGACTAGCGGGGGCCCGGTTTCGGTCCGGCGGGGCTCAGATACGCAGTATTTT. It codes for CASSLLGTSGGPVSVRRGSDTQYF. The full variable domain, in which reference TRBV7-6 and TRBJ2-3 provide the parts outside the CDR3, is GAGVSQSPRYKVTKRGQDVALRCDPISGHVSLYWYRQALGQGPEFLTYFNYEAQQDKSGLPNDRFSAERPEGSISTLTIQRTEQRDSAMYRCASSLLGTSGGPVSVRRGSDTQYFGPGTRLTVL.

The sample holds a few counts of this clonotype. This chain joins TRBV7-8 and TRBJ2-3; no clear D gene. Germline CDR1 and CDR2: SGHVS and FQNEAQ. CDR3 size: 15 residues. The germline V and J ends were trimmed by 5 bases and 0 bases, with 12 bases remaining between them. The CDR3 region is CASSAIEWSTDTQYF. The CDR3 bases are TGTGCCAGCAGCGCGATTGAGTGGAGCACAGATACGCAGTATTTT.

CDR3 residues: CASSLSQGPGGSYEQYF. In nucleotides, the CDR3 is TGTGCCAGCAGTTTATCGCAGGGACCCGGGGGCTCCTACGAGCAGTACTTC. The chain links TRBV27 to TRBJ2-7; tentatively, D is TRBD2 (6 bases). V gave up 0 bases and J gave up 0 bases, with 15 bases separating them. CDR3 length: 17 residues. The germline gives CDR1 MNHEY, CDR2 SMNVEV (reference sequence).

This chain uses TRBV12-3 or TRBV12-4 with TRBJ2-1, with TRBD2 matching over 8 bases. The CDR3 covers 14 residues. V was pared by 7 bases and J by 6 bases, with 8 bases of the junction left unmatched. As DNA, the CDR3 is TGTGCCAGCACGGGGGCGGGGGGTTTCAATGAGCAGTTCTTC. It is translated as CASTGAGGFNEQFF.

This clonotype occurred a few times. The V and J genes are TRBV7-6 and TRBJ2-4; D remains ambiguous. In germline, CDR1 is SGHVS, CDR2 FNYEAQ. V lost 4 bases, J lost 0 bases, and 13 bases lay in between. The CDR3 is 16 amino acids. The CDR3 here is CASSSGRDLAKNIQYF. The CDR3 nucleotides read TGTGCCAGCAGCTCTGGTAGGGATCTAGCCAAAAACATTCAGTACTTC.

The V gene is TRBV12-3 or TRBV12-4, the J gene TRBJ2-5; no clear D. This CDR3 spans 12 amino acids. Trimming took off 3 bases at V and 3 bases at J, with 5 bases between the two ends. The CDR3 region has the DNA TGTGCCAGCAGTTTCCCCAAAGAGACCCAGTACTTC. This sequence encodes CASSFPKETQYF.

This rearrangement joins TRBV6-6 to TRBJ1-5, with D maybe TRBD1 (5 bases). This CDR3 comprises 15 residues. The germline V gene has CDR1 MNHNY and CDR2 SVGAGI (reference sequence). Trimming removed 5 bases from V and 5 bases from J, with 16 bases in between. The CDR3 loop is CASSDSWAGDQPQHF. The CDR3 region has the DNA TGTGCCAGCAGTGACAGCTGGGCAGGAGATCAGCCCCAGCATTTT.

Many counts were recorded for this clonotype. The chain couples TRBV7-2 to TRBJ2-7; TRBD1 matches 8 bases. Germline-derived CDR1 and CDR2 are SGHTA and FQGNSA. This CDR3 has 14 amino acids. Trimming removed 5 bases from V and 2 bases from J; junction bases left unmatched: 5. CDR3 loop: CASSPRTGPYEQYF. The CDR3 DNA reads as TGTGCCAGCAGCCCACGGACAGGGCCCTACGAGCAGTACTTC.

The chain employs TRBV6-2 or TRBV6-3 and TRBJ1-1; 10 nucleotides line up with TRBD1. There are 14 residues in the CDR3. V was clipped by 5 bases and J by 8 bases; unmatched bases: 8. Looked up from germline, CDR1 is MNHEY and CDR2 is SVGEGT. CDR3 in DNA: TGTGCCAGCAGTCGCCGGGACAGGGGACCCGAAGCTTTCTTT. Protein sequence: CASSRRDRGPEAFF.

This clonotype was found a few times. CDR3 nucleotide sequence: TGTGCCAGCAGCACTGGAGGGAGCTCCTACAATGAGCAGTTCTTC. Translated, it gives CASSTGGSSYNEQFF. The chain links TRBV5-4 to TRBJ2-1; D is perhaps TRBD2 (6 bases). The CDR3 length is 15 residues. V dropped 4 bases and J dropped 0 bases, with 11 bases sitting between them. Germline CDR1 reads SGHNT; CDR2 reads YYREEE (reference sequence).

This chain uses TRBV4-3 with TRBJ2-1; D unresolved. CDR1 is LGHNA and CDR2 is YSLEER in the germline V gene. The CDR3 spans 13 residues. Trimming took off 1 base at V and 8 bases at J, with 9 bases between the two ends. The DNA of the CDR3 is TGCGCCAGCAGCCAAGCACCCCTCGATGAGCAGTTCTTC. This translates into CASSQAPLDEQFF.

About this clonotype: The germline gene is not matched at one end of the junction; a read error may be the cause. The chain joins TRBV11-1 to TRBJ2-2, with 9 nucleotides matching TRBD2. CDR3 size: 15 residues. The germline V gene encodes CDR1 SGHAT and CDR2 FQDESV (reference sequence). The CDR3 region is CTSSLAGLAPGELFF. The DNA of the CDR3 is TGTACCAGCAGCTTAGCGGGACTAGCCCCCGGGGAGCTGTTTTTT.

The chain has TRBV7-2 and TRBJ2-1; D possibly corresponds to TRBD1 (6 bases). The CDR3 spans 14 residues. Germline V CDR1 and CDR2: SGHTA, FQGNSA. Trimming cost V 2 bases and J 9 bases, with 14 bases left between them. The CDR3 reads CASSLNRDVGEQFF. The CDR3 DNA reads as TGTGCCAGCAGCTTAAACAGGGATGTCGGTGAGCAGTTCTTC.

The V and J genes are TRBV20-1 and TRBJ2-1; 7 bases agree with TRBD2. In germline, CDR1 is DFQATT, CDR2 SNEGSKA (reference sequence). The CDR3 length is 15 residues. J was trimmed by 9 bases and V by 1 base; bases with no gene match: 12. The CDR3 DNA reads TGCAGTGCTAGAGGTGTGACTGGCGGGAGTGGTGAGCAGTTCTTC. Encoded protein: CSARGVTGGSGEQFF.

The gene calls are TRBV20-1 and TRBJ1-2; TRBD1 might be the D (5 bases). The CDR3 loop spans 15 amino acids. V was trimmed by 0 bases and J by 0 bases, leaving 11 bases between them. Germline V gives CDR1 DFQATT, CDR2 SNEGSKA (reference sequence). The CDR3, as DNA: TGCAGTGCTAGAGATCGGGGCGGAGCTAACTATGGCTACACCTTC. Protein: CSARDRGGANYGYTF.

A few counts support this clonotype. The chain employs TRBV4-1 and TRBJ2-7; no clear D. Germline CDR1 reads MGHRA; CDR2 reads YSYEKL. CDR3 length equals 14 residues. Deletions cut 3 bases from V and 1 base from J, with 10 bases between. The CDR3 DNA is TGCGCCAGCAGCCAGAACCCCTCATCCTACGAGCAGTACTTC. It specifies CASSQNPSSYEQYF.

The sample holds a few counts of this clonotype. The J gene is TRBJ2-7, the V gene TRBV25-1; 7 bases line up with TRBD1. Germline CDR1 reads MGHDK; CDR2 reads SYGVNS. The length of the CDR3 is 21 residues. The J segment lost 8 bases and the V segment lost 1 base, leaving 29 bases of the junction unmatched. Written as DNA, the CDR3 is TGTGCCAGCAGTGAATCCCCTAGGGGACAGCTCTTTACCCTGCCATCTACGAAGCAGTACTTC. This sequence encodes CASSESPRGQLFTLPSTKQYF.

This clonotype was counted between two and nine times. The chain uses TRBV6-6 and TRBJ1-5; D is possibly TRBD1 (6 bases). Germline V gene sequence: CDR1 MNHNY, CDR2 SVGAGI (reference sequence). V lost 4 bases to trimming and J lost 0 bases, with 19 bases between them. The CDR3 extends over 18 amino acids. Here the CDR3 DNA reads TGTGCCAGCAGTTCCGGGGCAGGGGATCTATTTAGCAATCAGCCCCAGCATTTT. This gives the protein CASSSGAGDLFSNQPQHF.